This TCR beta chain was sequenced for a study of synovial regulatory T cells in juvenile arthritis. Judged by frequency, this clone is medium-sized. Using immunoSEQ multiplex PCR, the repertoire was profiled, and TCRdb retains in-frame clones only, with some absent. The sample data list under 3,000 clones. The CDR3 loop spans 15 amino acids. No DNA sequence was recorded. Germline CDR1 reads MNHEY; CDR2 reads SVGAGI. Each patient with active arthritis gave synovial fluid along with matched peripheral blood. Synovial Treg cells showed FOXP3 TSDR demethylation like blood Treg cells. What was sequenced was Treg cells from the synovium. The rearrangement uses TRBV6-5 and TRBJ1-1. This sequence was found in a donor aged 2-35 years with juvenile idiopathic arthritis. The CDR3 loop reads CASSYSRLGNTEAFF.